This T cell receptor beta chain was obtained from a study of CD8 T cells in ankylosing spondylitis. Each TCR beta library was made by quantitative 5'-RACE that incorporated molecular barcodes. TCRdb ran MiXCR on the 5' RACE reads and lists one entry per CDR3 protein. The sample has roughly 490,000 distinct CDR3 sequences, about 5.7% seen once. The table lists this clonotype with many counts. Its antigen remains unknown. The CDR3 has 19 amino acids. Germline V gives CDR1 LNHNV, CDR2 YYDKDF (reference sequence). V was pared by 5 bases and J by 0 bases, with 24 bases between. Study findings and constraints: A motif in TCR beta, a set of 8 or 9 highly homologous variants, appeared characteristic of ankylosing spondylitis blood.

Sequencing used blood, either unsorted or a sorted T cell fraction (not recorded which). This TCR derives from a male donor with ankylosing spondylitis. V gene TRBV15 combines with J gene TRBJ2-3; the D gene is possibly TRBD1 (6 bases). CDR3 loop: CATSPWLGGSPQSTDTQYF. The CDR3 bases are TGTGCCACCAGCCCATGGCTAGGGGGAAGCCCGCAGAGCACAGATACGCAGTATTTT.